Presented here are 22 T cell receptor beta chains from one specimen sequenced in a study of neurological immune-mediated disorders. TCRdb itself ran the 5' RACE reads through MiXCR, one entry per CDR3 protein. The profile shows approximately 80,000 distinct CDR3 sequences, around 6% of them singletons. Time point meaning: longitudinal time-point 2. The sequenced sample consisted of PBMCs. The receptors stem from a woman aged 55-69 years with multiple sclerosis.

The chain couples TRBV7-9 to TRBJ2-1; D not certain. Trimming stripped 4 bases from V and 0 bases from J, with 13 bases between. The CDR3 is made up of 16 amino acids. CDR1 is SEHNR and CDR2 is FQNEAQ in the germline V gene (reference sequence). This chain's CDR3 is CASSSTSTSSYNEQFF. The CDR3 DNA sequence: TGTGCCAGCAGCTCCACATCTACTTCCTCCTACAATGAGCAGTTCTTC.

In its sample, this clonotype was seen many times. The chain uses TRBV5-1 and TRBJ2-5; 7 nucleotides agree with TRBD1. CDR3 length equals 16 residues. The germline V gene encodes CDR1 SGHRS and CDR2 YFSETQ. V lost 0 bases and J lost 1; bases outside the gene matches: 6. The chain's CDR3 is CASSLGGQASQETQYF. CDR3 DNA sequence: TGCGCCAGCAGCTTGGGAGGACAGGCCTCCCAAGAGACCCAGTACTTC.

This clonotype occurred many times. V and J are TRBV20-1 and TRBJ1-5; D might be TRBD1 (6 bases). The CDR3 extends over 14 amino acids. V dropped 5 bases and J dropped 1 base, with 12 bases sitting between them. Germline lookup yields CDR1 DFQATT and CDR2 SNEGSKA (reference sequence). CDR3 protein: CSAPNRASNQPQHF. The CDR3 coding sequence is TGCAGTGCTCCAAACAGGGCGAGCAATCAGCCCCAGCATTTT.

V gene TRBV6-5 combines with J gene TRBJ1-6; TRBD1 matches at 7 bases. The CDR3 spans 16 residues. Unmatched junction bases numbered 5, after V lost 6 bases and J lost 0 bases. CDR1 MNHEY and CDR2 SVGAGI come from the germline V gene. CDR3 residues: CASRLQGSSYNSPLHF. CDR3 bases: TGTGCCAGCAGATTACAGGGGAGCTCCTATAATTCACCCCTCCACTTT.

This clonotype was found a few times. The chain carries TRBV6-4 and TRBJ2-1; 7 nucleotides line up with TRBD2. After removal of 6 bases from V and 6 bases from J, the junction contained 8 bases not matched to a gene. Germline CDR1 is MRHNA and CDR2 is SNTAGT. This CDR3 is 14 amino acids long. In nucleotides, the CDR3 is TGTGCCAGCAGGGGAGGGGCGGCGGGCAATGAGCAGTTCTTC. Translated, it gives CASRGGAAGNEQFF.

This clonotype was picked up a small number of times. This chain joins TRBV5-1 and TRBJ1-4; 10 bases line up with TRBD1. The V and J ends lost 0 bases and 11 bases, in that order; junction bases with no gene match: 4. This CDR3 is 14 amino acids long. Germline lookup yields CDR1 SGHRS and CDR2 YFSETQ. This CDR3 is CASSLAQDRGKLFF. DNA for the CDR3: TGCGCCAGCAGCTTGGCCCAGGACAGGGGGAAACTGTTTTTT.

This clonotype was seen a few times. V usage is TRBV7-6 and J usage is TRBJ2-5; TRBD1 is a possible D gene (6 bases). This CDR3 has 15 amino acids. The germline V gene has CDR1 SGHVS and CDR2 FNYEAQ. Trimming shortened V by 4 bases and J by 4 bases, and 16 bases separated the two germline ends. The CDR3 here is CASSSTGNPGETQYF. CDR3 DNA: TGTGCCAGCAGCTCTACAGGGAACCCCGGAGAGACCCAGTACTTC.

This clonotype was seen at least ten times. The CDR3: CSARPGLLTTTNEKLFF. The CDR3 nucleotides read TGCAGTGCTAGGCCGGGACTCCTGACCACAACTAATGAAAAACTGTTTTTT. This sequence joins TRBV20-1 and TRBJ1-4; tentatively, D is TRBD1 (5 bases). Trimming shortened V by 3 bases and J by 0 bases, and 17 bases separated the two germline ends. The CDR3 runs 17 residues. Germline CDR1 reads DFQATT; CDR2 reads SNEGSKA (reference sequence).

In this sample, this clonotype turned up a few times. The chain links TRBV19 to TRBJ2-4; D not resolved. The V gene's germline CDR1 is LNHDA and CDR2 SQIVND (reference sequence). With 10 bases removed from V and 3 bases from J, the gap between germline ends came to 10 bases. This CDR3 has 12 residues. DNA of the CDR3: TGTGCCACCGGGTGGGGCAAAAACATTCAGTACTTC. This gives the protein CATGWGKNIQYF.

This clonotype has a single count. The genes are TRBV12-3 or TRBV12-4 and TRBJ1-6; D unresolved. This CDR3 is 11 amino acids long. Trimming took 3 bases from V and 14 from J, leaving 8 bases between them. Written as DNA, the CDR3 is TGTGCCAGCAGTTTCGGTGTATCCCTCCACTTT. It codes for CASSFGVSLHF.

Many counts were recorded for this clonotype. V is TRBV5-1 and J is TRBJ2-2, with TRBD1 as a possible D gene (5 bases). This CDR3 has 16 residues. Germline CDR1 reads SGHRS; CDR2 reads YFSETQ. V was trimmed by 0 bases and J by 5 bases, leaving 14 bases between them. DNA of the CDR3: TGCGCCAGCAGCTTGGGGCAGGGTCGGAGTACCGGGGAGCTGTTTTTT. Protein product: CASSLGQGRSTGELFF.

In this sample, this clonotype turned up many times. The chain combines TRBV5-5 with TRBJ2-3; D not certain. Trimming cost V 2 bases and J 5 bases, with 6 bases left between them. Germline values: CDR1 SGHKS, CDR2 YYEKEE (reference sequence). CDR3 length: 12 amino acids. CDR3 sequence (DNA): TGTGCCAGCAGCTTTCCAGGAGATACGCAGTATTTT. Its protein product is CASSFPGDTQYF.

This clonotype was counted ten times or more. This chain links TRBV5-1 with TRBJ2-5; 12 nucleotides align to TRBD2. The germline gives CDR1 SGHRS, CDR2 YFSETQ. After removal of 3 bases from V and 2 bases from J, the junction contained 8 bases not matched to a gene. CDR3 length: 17 amino acids. Written as DNA, the CDR3 is TGCGCCAGCAGCTGGCTAGCGGGGGGGACCAAACAAGAGACCCAGTACTTC. Protein: CASSWLAGGTKQETQYF.

This clonotype was counted ten times or more. The chain links TRBV20-1 to TRBJ1-5; D call uncertain. The length of the CDR3 is 14 residues. The V end was cut by 6 bases, the J end by 5 bases, with 17 bases between. Germline V lookup: CDR1 DFQATT, CDR2 SNEGSKA (reference sequence). The CDR3 coding sequence is TGCAGTGCGGGAAAGAGGGTGAGGGATCAGCCCCAGCATTTT. Its protein product is CSAGKRVRDQPQHF.

This clonotype was recorded many times. The rearrangement links TRBV28 to TRBJ1-4; weak D call: TRBD1 (6 bases). The CDR3 is 15 amino acids. V was pared by 3 bases and J by 1 base, with 9 bases between. Germline CDR1 and CDR2: MDHEN and SYDVKM. The CDR3, as DNA: TGTGCCAGCAGTTTGGGGGGCAGAACTAATGAAAAACTGTTTTTT. It translates to CASSLGGRTNEKLFF.

This clonotype was recorded at least ten times. The V call is TRBV20-1, the J call TRBJ2-1; TRBD2 matches 9 bases. J lost 9 bases, V lost 3 bases, and 12 bases had no gene match. This CDR3 has 15 amino acids. In germline, CDR1 is DFQATT, CDR2 SNEGSKA (reference sequence). CDR3 amino acids: CSASLAGRQEGEQFF. CDR3 in DNA: TGCAGTGCTAGCCTAGCGGGGCGGCAGGAAGGTGAGCAGTTCTTC.

By its share, this clonotype is medium-sized. V and J are TRBV5-1 and TRBJ2-3, with TRBD1 as a possible D gene (6 bases). V was trimmed by 4 bases and J by 0 bases, leaving 15 bases between them. The CDR3 consists of 16 residues. The germline CDR1 and CDR2 sequences are SGHRS and YFSETQ. The CDR3 protein is CASSRKTGPSTDTQYF. The DNA of the CDR3 is TGCGCCAGCAGCAGGAAGACAGGTCCTAGCACAGATACGCAGTATTTT.

In this sample, this clonotype turned up many times. The chain is built from TRBV5-6 and TRBJ1-4; 7 positions agree with TRBD1. Per germline, CDR1 SGHDT and CDR2 YYEEEE. The CDR3 is 16 residues long. The V gene end was trimmed by 4 bases and the J gene end by 0 bases; junction bases not matched to a gene: 6. The DNA for the CDR3 is TGTGCCAGCAGCCGGCGAACAGGGGCAACTAATGAAAAACTGTTTTTT. Translating it yields CASSRRTGATNEKLFF. The full variable domain, in which reference TRBV5-6 and TRBJ1-4 provide the parts outside the CDR3, is DAGVTQSPTHLIKTRGQQVTLRCSPKSGHDTVSWYQQALGQGPQFIFQYYEEEERQRGNFPDRFSGHQFPNYSSELNVNALLLGDSALYLCASSRRTGATNEKLFFGSGTQLSVL.

This clonotype was seen ten or more times. This chain connects TRBV5-1 to TRBJ2-5, with a possible D match to TRBD2 (6 bases). The CDR3 consists of 14 residues. CDR1 is SGHRS, CDR2 YFSETQ, per germline. The V end lost 3 bases, the J end lost 1 base, and 10 bases lay between the germline ends. The CDR3 DNA follows: TGCGCCAGCAGCTGGCGGGACTCCCAAGAGACCCAGTACTTC. As protein: CASSWRDSQETQYF.

This clonotype was seen repeatedly, ten times or more. The V call is TRBV5-1, the J call TRBJ2-3; D unresolved. Germline V CDR1 and CDR2: SGHRS, YFSETQ. The CDR3 runs to 17 residues. V gave up 0 bases and J gave up 0 bases, with 14 bases separating them. The CDR3 DNA reads TGCGCCAGCAGCTTGGTTCCCCCATCCTCTAGCACAGATACGCAGTATTTT. Translating gives CASSLVPPSSSTDTQYF.

V and J are TRBV29-1 and TRBJ2-3; 7 bases line up with TRBD1. Germline CDR1 SQVTM, CDR2 ANQGSEA. With 6 bases clipped from V and 3 bases from J, the junction kept 3 bases outside the gene matches. This CDR3 has 12 residues. The CDR3 bases are TGCAGCGTAGAACAGGGGACAGATACGCAGTATTTT. Protein sequence: CSVEQGTDTQYF.

This clonotype turned up a few times. V is TRBV3-1 and J is TRBJ1-1; 9 nucleotides align to TRBD1. The germline gives CDR1 LGHDT, CDR2 YNNKEL (reference sequence). Trimming took 5 bases from V and 11 from J; bases not matched to a gene: 15. This CDR3 is 15 amino acids long. CDR3 sequence reads: CASSVVLGTGSGAFF. The CDR3 DNA reads as TGTGCCAGCAGCGTAGTACTGGGGACAGGGTCCGGTGCTTTCTTT.